These 30 T cell receptor beta chains were all obtained from the same sample, sequenced in a study of shared clonotypes between healthy human individuals. Naive CD8 cells, CD45RO-negative and positively selected for CCR7, excluded terminally differentiated effector memory CD45RA+ cells. Libraries were prepared by immunoSEQ multiplex PCR; TCRdb keeps only in-frame clonotypes and omits some of them. Among roughly 2,000,000 clones, about 94% were seen once, and the ten largest hold 0.9% to 1.5%. Source material: naive CD8+ T cells sorted from blood. Receptor source: a man younger than 30 in good health.

This chain connects TRBV1 to TRBJ2-7; the D call in the table, TRBD1, was not verified against the DNA. TRBV1 is a documented pseudogene. The CDR3 has 16 residues. The CDR3 bases are TGCACCAGCAGCTATCTTAAGGGACAGGGTAACTACGAGCAGTACTTC. It encodes CTSSYLKGQGNYEQYF.

The J gene is TRBJ2-4, the V gene TRBV6-1; TRBD1 might be the D (6 bases). Trimming took off 2 bases at V and 0 bases at J, with 11 bases between the two ends. This CDR3 comprises 16 residues. Germline V CDR1 and CDR2: MNHNS, SASEGT. The CDR3 region has the DNA TGTGCCAGCAGTGAATGGTCAGGGGTAGCCAAAAACATTCAGTACTTC. Residues: CASSEWSGVAKNIQYF.

The CDR3 loop is CASSHPPGARGEQYF. The CDR3 DNA sequence: TGTGCCAGCAGTCACCCTCCCGGGGCGAGGGGGGAGCAGTACTTC. The J gene is TRBJ2-7, the V gene TRBV2; D possibly corresponds to TRBD1 (6 bases). Germline CDR1 SNHLY, CDR2 FYNNEI. With 5 bases removed from V and 7 bases from J, the gap between germline ends came to 21 bases. The length of the CDR3 is 15 residues.

V gene TRBV4-1 combines with J gene TRBJ1-1; D may be TRBD1 (5 bases). The germline CDR1 and CDR2 sequences are MGHRA and YSYEKL. V lost 2 bases and J lost 5, with 9 bases in between. CDR3 length: 13 amino acids. The DNA for the CDR3 is TGCGCCAGCAGCCAAAGCGGGGGGACTGAAGCTTTCTTT. Protein: CASSQSGGTEAFF.

This chain links TRBV27 with TRBJ1-6; D might be TRBD1 (6 bases). V was trimmed by 6 bases and J by 5 bases, leaving 17 bases between them. Germline loops: CDR1 MNHEY, CDR2 SMNVEV (reference sequence). CDR3 size: 16 residues. CDR3 sequence reads: CASRFGLGADNSPLHF. The CDR3 nucleotides are TGTGCCAGCAGATTTGGACTGGGGGCAGATAATTCACCCCTCCACTTT.

The V and J genes are TRBV28 and TRBJ1-2, with a weak D call TRBD1 (5 bases). Germline CDR1 is MDHEN and CDR2 is SYDVKM. This CDR3 region has 14 residues. Trimming stripped 6 bases from V and 1 base from J, with 12 bases between. The DNA for the CDR3 is TGTGCCAGCAGGCCAGGGAACCTTAACTATGGCTACACCTTC. Protein product: CASRPGNLNYGYTF.

The rearrangement uses TRBV6-5 and TRBJ1-5; 8 nucleotides agree with TRBD1. The CDR3 is 12 residues long. Germline trimming cut 9 bases from V and 6 bases from J; bases unmatched to any gene: 4. Germline CDR1 reads MNHEY; CDR2 reads SVGAGI. The CDR3 DNA is TGTGCCAGGCAGGGGGCGCCTCAGCCCCAGCATTTT. It yields the protein CARQGAPQPQHF.

V gene TRBV27 combines with J gene TRBJ2-7, with D perhaps matching TRBD2 (5 bases). In germline, CDR1 is MNHEY, CDR2 SMNVEV (reference sequence). This CDR3 contains 15 residues. V was trimmed by 3 bases and J by 3 bases, leaving 15 bases between them. CDR3 protein: CASSLAGTAIYEQYF. CDR3 coding DNA: TGTGCCAGCAGTTTGGCGGGTACGGCAATCTACGAGCAGTACTTC.

V gene TRBV7-9 combines with J gene TRBJ1-1, with D unclear. V was shortened by 4 bases and J by 7 bases, with 13 bases between the two germline ends. The CDR3 spans 13 residues. Germline assignment: CDR1 SEHNR and CDR2 FQNEAQ (reference sequence). This CDR3 reads CASSSGLTYEAFF. The CDR3 DNA is TGTGCCAGCAGCTCAGGACTAACGTATGAAGCTTTCTTT. The full variable domain, in which reference TRBV7-9 and TRBJ1-1 provide the parts outside the CDR3, is DTGVSQNPRHKITKRGQNVTFRCDPISEHNRLYWYRQTLGQGPEFLTYFQNEAQLEKSRLLSDRFSAERPKGSFSTLEIQRTEQGDSAMYLCASSSGLTYEAFFGQGTRLTVV.

The rearrangement joins TRBV4-1 to TRBJ2-7, with a tentative D call TRBD1 (6 bases). With 4 bases removed from V and 2 bases from J, the gap between germline ends came to 15 bases. This CDR3 comprises 15 residues. The germline CDR1 and CDR2 sequences are MGHRA and YSYEKL. The CDR3 DNA follows: TGCGCCAGCAGCCGTTTAGGACAGTCAGCCTACGAGCAGTACTTC. Protein: CASSRLGQSAYEQYF.

V gene TRBV10-2 combines with J gene TRBJ2-7; D possibly corresponds to TRBD2 (6 bases). V was cut by 3 bases and J by 6 bases, with 18 bases left in between. Per the germline V gene, CDR1 is WSHSY and CDR2 is SAAADI. The CDR3 sequence is 15 residues long. CDR3 residues: CASSDGAGGFVEQYF. CDR3 bases: TGCGCCAGCAGTGACGGAGCGGGTGGTTTCGTCGAGCAGTACTTC.

V is TRBV7-9 and J is TRBJ2-1; the match to TRBD2 covers 8 bases. Trimming took 6 bases from V and 6 from J; bases not matched to a gene: 10. This CDR3 spans 15 amino acids. CDR1 is SEHNR, CDR2 FQNEAQ, per germline (reference sequence). The CDR3 reads CASRGKSGSPNEQFF. CDR3 nucleotide sequence: TGTGCCAGCAGGGGGAAGAGCGGGAGCCCCAATGAGCAGTTCTTC.

This clone showed up just once. This sequence joins TRBV14 and TRBJ2-7; D call uncertain. The CDR3 has 15 residues. Germline lookup yields CDR1 SGHDN and CDR2 FVKESK. Trimming took off 0 bases at V and 2 bases at J, with 11 bases between the two ends. CDR3 coding DNA: TGTGCCAGCAGCCAAGATTCCGGTTTTCCCTACGAGCAGTACTTC. This encodes CASSQDSGFPYEQYF.

The chain couples TRBV7-9 to TRBJ2-1; no reliable D call. Germline assignment: CDR1 SEHNR and CDR2 FQNEAQ (reference sequence). The CDR3 contains 15 residues. Trimming left V 5 bases short and J 7 bases short, with 18 bases between. The CDR3 nucleotides are TGTGCCAGCAGCCGAAAAACCCTGTCGGCGAATGAGCAGTTCTTC. Residues: CASSRKTLSANEQFF. The full variable domain, its missing parts supplied by reference TRBV7-9 and TRBJ2-1, is DTGVSQNPRHKITKRGQNVTFRCDPISEHNRLYWYRQTLGQGPEFLTYFQNEAQLEKSRLLSDRFSAERPKGSFSTLEIQRTEQGDSAMYLCASSRKTLSANEQFFGPGTRLTVL.

On this clone: The same CDR3 arises from other DNA sequences in this sample as well. The genes are TRBV19 and TRBJ1-5; D unresolved. The CDR3 is made up of 13 amino acids. Germline-derived CDR1 and CDR2 are LNHDA and SQIVND (reference sequence). The V end was cut by 0 bases, the J end by 4 bases, with 4 bases between. The CDR3 bases are TGTGCCAGTAGTATAGACCCTAATCAGCCCCAGCATTTT. It is translated as CASSIDPNQPQHF.

DNA for the CDR3: TGCGCCAGCAGCGGTGGAGGACTAGCGGGAGCTACAGATACGCAGTATTTT. Translated: CASSGGGLAGATDTQYF. This chain links TRBV5-1 with TRBJ2-3; TRBD2 matches at 13 bases. The length of the CDR3 is 17 residues. J was trimmed by 3 bases and V by 4 bases; bases with no gene match: 8. CDR1 and CDR2 from the germline V gene are SGHRS and YFSETQ.

DNA of the CDR3: TGTGCCAGCAGGAGTAGCGGCCAAGAGACCCAGTACTTC. Translating it yields CASRSSGQETQYF. The rearrangement links TRBV6-1 to TRBJ2-5; TRBD2 might be the D (6 bases). CDR1 and CDR2 from the germline V gene are MNHNS and SASEGT. V was clipped by 6 bases and J by 1 base, with 9 bases between them. The CDR3 is 13 residues long.

The V gene is TRBV7-8, the J gene TRBJ2-7; 11 bases match TRBD2. There are 16 residues in the CDR3. The V gene's germline CDR1 is SGHVS and CDR2 FQNEAQ. Losses at the gene ends were 5 bases for V and 4 bases for J; bases not matched to a gene: 10. This CDR3 is CASSPQGLADSYEQYF. DNA of the CDR3: TGTGCCAGCAGCCCCCAGGGACTAGCGGATTCGTACGAGCAGTACTTC.

The chain recombines TRBV19 with TRBJ2-7; tentative D call: TRBD1 (5 bases). Trimming shortened V by 4 bases and J by 1 base, and 8 bases separated the two germline ends. The CDR3 length is 13 residues. Germline values: CDR1 LNHDA, CDR2 SQIVND (reference sequence). CDR3 amino acids: CASSKTASYEQYF. DNA of the CDR3: TGTGCCAGTAGTAAGACAGCTTCCTACGAGCAGTACTTC.

This chain connects TRBV7-9 to TRBJ2-1, with TRBD2 matching 8 bases. Germline V CDR1 and CDR2: SEHNR, FQNEAQ (reference sequence). The V segment lost 4 bases and the J segment 9 bases; nucleotides outside the gene matches: 5. The CDR3 is made up of 13 amino acids. The CDR3 sequence: CASSSGTRTEQFF. For the CDR3, the DNA is TGTGCCAGCAGCTCCGGGACTAGGACTGAGCAGTTCTTC.

The V call is TRBV6-5, the J call TRBJ1-2; D unresolved. The germline gives CDR1 MNHEY, CDR2 SVGAGI. The V gene lost 0 bases and the J gene lost 3 bases, with 8 bases spanning the gap. This CDR3 comprises 14 residues. The CDR3 bases are TGTGCCAGCAGTTACTCTGCCGACCACTATGGCTACACCTTC. It is translated as CASSYSADHYGYTF.

The V gene is TRBV27, the J gene TRBJ1-3, with D uncertain. Trimming took 4 bases from V and 0 from J, leaving 10 bases between them. Germline V lookup: CDR1 MNHEY, CDR2 SMNVEV (reference sequence). CDR3 length: 15 residues. CDR3 in DNA: TGTGCCAGCAGTTCTGGACGGTCCTCTGGAAACACCATATATTTT. As protein: CASSSGRSSGNTIYF.

CDR3 protein: CASSRMPTEAFF. The DNA of the CDR3 is TGTGCCAGCAGCCGAATGCCAACTGAAGCTTTCTTT. This chain links TRBV11-1 with TRBJ1-1; D gene unclear. Germline V gene lookup returns CDR1 SGHAT and CDR2 FQDESV (reference sequence). V lost 5 bases and J lost 5, with 9 bases in between. This CDR3 is 12 amino acids long.

The V and J genes are TRBV4-1 and TRBJ2-2; 7 bases are shared with TRBD1. The V segment lost 0 bases and the J segment 4 bases; nucleotides outside the gene matches: 5. The CDR3 has 16 residues. The germline V gene has CDR1 MGHRA and CDR2 YSYEKL. The CDR3 region has the DNA TGCGCCAGCAGCCAAGAACAGGGGCTGGGCACCGGGGAGCTGTTTTTT. Protein product: CASSQEQGLGTGELFF.

The chain couples TRBV7-9 to TRBJ1-3; D possibly corresponds to TRBD1 (5 bases). V was pared by 2 bases and J by 4 bases, with 15 bases between. The CDR3 sequence is 16 residues long. Germline loops: CDR1 SEHNR, CDR2 FQNEAQ (reference sequence). CDR3 bases: TGTGCCAGCAGCTTATCCCTTTTCGACAGCGGAAACACCATATATTTT. It yields the protein CASSLSLFDSGNTIYF.

The rearrangement joins TRBV27 to TRBJ2-7; D remains ambiguous. The ends were cut back, 10 bases at V and 5 bases at J, with 12 bases in the middle. CDR3 length: 11 amino acids. Germline V gene sequence: CDR1 MNHEY, CDR2 SMNVEV (reference sequence). The CDR3 region has the DNA TGTGCCACCGGAGTCGGCCACGAGCAGTACTTC. It yields the protein CATGVGHEQYF.

The V call is TRBV4-1, the J call TRBJ2-7; 7 bases fit TRBD2. CDR3 length equals 15 residues. The germline V gene encodes CDR1 MGHRA and CDR2 YSYEKL. The trim removed 5 bases at V and 0 bases at J, leaving 7 bases unmatched. The CDR3 reads CASSLSGISSYEQYF. The CDR3, as DNA: TGCGCCAGCAGCTTAAGCGGGATAAGCTCCTACGAGCAGTACTTC.

On this clone: One junction end does not reproduce the germline sequence, and a read error may be involved. V usage is TRBV5-3 and J usage is TRBJ2-7, with D perhaps assigned TRBD1 or TRBD2 (5 bases each). TRBV5-3 is reported as an ORF; its role is uncertain. This CDR3 is 15 amino acids long. CDR3 bases: TGTGCCAGCAGCTTAGTGGGGGAAAGCTCCTACGAGCAGTACTTC. This codes for CASSLVGESSYEQYF.

The chain recombines TRBV29-1 with TRBJ2-7, with 7 positions matching TRBD2. Germline loops: CDR1 SQVTM, CDR2 ANQGSEA. The junction had 6 bases not matched to a gene; V was cut back by 4 bases and J by 0 bases. The CDR3 consists of 14 residues. This CDR3 is CSVGGGSPSYEQYF. CDR3 DNA sequence: TGCAGCGTTGGGGGGGGTTCCCCCTCCTACGAGCAGTACTTC.

V and J are TRBV27 and TRBJ2-2, with a tentative D call TRBD2 (5 bases). Trimming stripped 5 bases from V and 7 bases from J, with 14 bases between. There are 14 residues in the CDR3. Germline V gene lookup returns CDR1 MNHEY and CDR2 SMNVEV (reference sequence). DNA for the CDR3: TGTGCCAGCAGTCGGGTTGTCGAGGGCGGGGAGCTGTTTTTT. Amino acids: CASSRVVEGGELFF.